These T cell receptor beta chains were read from a single sample in a study of T cell repertoires in cytomegalovirus infection. One entry per CDR3 protein results from TCRdb running MiXCR on the reads. Counted here are a few hundred thousand distinct CDR3 sequences, more than 8% occurring once; the ten biggest clones make up 4.3%. Material: PBMCs. Every receptor here comes from a human donor in good health (CMV status not recorded). Some clones in this sample may be carry-over from other donors' samples. Both conserved end residues are part of each CDR3. D genes are given only for firm matches. Clone size is shown for a subset of rows, as once, few, many or a class of expanded clone.

V,J,D,size,DNA,CDR3
TRBV4-2,TRBJ2-1,TRBD2,.,TGTGCCAGCAGCCAAGGTGGGGCTAGCGGGAGGGCTAATGAGCAGTTCTTC,CASSQGGASGRANEQFF
TRBV20-1,TRBJ2-1,TRBD2,few,TGCAGGGCCCTAGCGGGGGGGCGGAATGAGCAGTTCTTC,CRALAGGRNEQFF
TRBV7-9,TRBJ2-1,TRBD2,many,TGTGCCAGCAGCCTCGGACTAGCGGCTTACAATGAGCAGTTCTTC,CASSLGLAAYNEQFF
TRBV9,TRBJ1-4,.,few,TGTGCCAGCAGCCCTTGGGGGGGGGGTGCAACTAATGAAAAACTGTTTTTT,CASSPWGGGATNEKLFF
TRBV4-3,TRBJ2-3,.,few,TGCGCCAGCAGCCAGCGGTCAGTAGGTGGTACGCAGTATTTT,CASSQRSVGGTQYF
TRBV11-2,TRBJ2-7,.,.,TGTGCCAGCAGCTTTGTCGGGAGACTCTACGAGCAGTACTTC,CASSFVGRLYEQYF
TRBV28,TRBJ2-5,.,.,TGTGCCAGCAGTTTATGGACAGGATCGGGAGAGACCCAGTACTTC,CASSLWTGSGETQYF
TRBV2,TRBJ1-4,TRBD1,.,TGTGCCAGCAGTGAAGAGGGACAGGATGAAAAACTGTTTTTT,CASSEEGQDEKLFF
TRBV20-1,TRBJ2-2,.,.,TGCAGTGCCACCTGGTCAGGGAGCGGGGAGCTGTTTTTT,CSATWSGSGELFF
TRBV7-2,TRBJ1-2,.,many,TGTGCCAGCAGCTCACCAGGGAGGAACTATGGCTACACCTTC,CASSSPGRNYGYTF
TRBV7-2,TRBJ1-1,TRBD1,many,TGTGCCAGCAGCCTTCATCGGACAGGGGGGAACACTGAAGCTTTCTTT,CASSLHRTGGNTEAFF
TRBV29-1,TRBJ2-7,.,.,TGCAGCGTTGGGGACGGATACGAGCAGTACTTC,CSVGDGYEQYF
TRBV6-5,TRBJ2-3,.,few,TGTGCCAGCAGTTACTCGATAGGAGTTCCGGACCCTAGCACAGATACGCAGTATTTT,CASSYSIGVPDPSTDTQYF
TRBV20-1,TRBJ1-2,.,few,TGCAGTGCTAGAGATAGGTCCAGAGATTACTATGGCTACACCTTC,CSARDRSRDYYGYTF
TRBV4-3,TRBJ1-2,.,many,TGCGCCAGCAGCCCTCGGGGGCAGGGGAGAAGTGGCTACACCTTC,CASSPRGQGRSGYTF
TRBV7-2,TRBJ1-5,TRBD1,many,TGTGCCAGCAGCTTAGTGGTGGGACAGTACAATCAGCCCCAGCATTTT,CASSLVVGQYNQPQHF
TRBV15,TRBJ1-5,.,.,TGTGCCACCAGCAGAGATCTTCAGGGAGGGAACAATCAGCCCCAGCATTTT,CATSRDLQGGNNQPQHF
TRBV12-3/TRBV12-4,TRBJ1-5,.,many,TGTGCCAGCAGGAAAATAGGTAATCAGCCCCAGCATTTT,CASRKIGNQPQHF
TRBV12-3/TRBV12-4,TRBJ1-6,.,.,TGTGCCAGCAGCAAGATCCCAGGGACACCAAGAGGGTCACCCCTCCACTTT,CASSKIPGTPRGSPLHF
TRBV15,TRBJ2-6,TRBD1,.,TGTGCCACCAGCAGAGGAGGACAGGGGGCGGTCGGGGCCAACGTCCTGACTTTC,CATSRGGQGAVGANVLTF
TRBV12-3/TRBV12-4,TRBJ2-1,.,few,TGTGCCAGCAGACCCTTGGACGGCCCTAGGGGTGAGCAGTTCTTC,CASRPLDGPRGEQFF
TRBV18,TRBJ2-5,TRBD2,.,TGTGCCAGCTCACAACCGGGACTAGCGGGAGTTGAGACCCAGTACTTC,CASSQPGLAGVETQYF
TRBV7-9,TRBJ1-4,.,many,TGTGCCAGCAGCCCCTGGGAGAGTATCCCAACTAATGAAAAACTGTTTTTT,CASSPWESIPTNEKLFF
TRBV6-5,TRBJ1-1,TRBD1,once,TGTGCCAGCAGTTACTTCCGGACAGGGAACACTGAAGCTTTCTTT,CASSYFRTGNTEAFF
TRBV28,TRBJ2-7,TRBD1,many,TGTGCCAGCAGTCCGGACAGGAGATTGCAGTACTTC,CASSPDRRLQYF
TRBV7-2,TRBJ1-3,.,many,TGTGCCAGCAGCCCCCGGGGAGCGCGGCGGGGAAACACCATATATTTT,CASSPRGARRGNTIYF
TRBV2,TRBJ2-3,TRBD2,.,TGTGCCAGCAGTGAAGCGTCTCTTCTAGCGGGATTTCCAGATACGCAGTATTTT,CASSEASLLAGFPDTQYF
TRBV10-3,TRBJ2-5,.,many,TGTGCCATCAGCAACAAAGAGACCCAGTACTTC,CAISNKETQYF
TRBV7-9,TRBJ2-1,TRBD1,.,TGTGCCAGCAGACGTACAGGGGTTGAGCAGTTCTTC,CASRRTGVEQFF
TRBV27,TRBJ1-2,TRBD1,few,TGTGCCAGCAGTTCCCAAGGGAGGGACAGCTATGGCTACACCTTC,CASSSQGRDSYGYTF
TRBV7-3,TRBJ2-3,.,many,TGTGCCAGCAGCTTCCCGTCCTCCTCAGGGACCGGCACAGATACGCAGTATTTT,CASSFPSSSGTGTDTQYF
TRBV7-2,TRBJ1-2,TRBD1,many,TGTGCCAGCAGCGCAACTAAGGGGGCGTGGGGCTACACCTTC,CASSATKGAWGYTF
TRBV5-1,TRBJ2-4,.,few,TGCGCCAGCAGCTTGGGGGGGGGGGCAAACATTCAGTACTTC,CASSLGGGANIQYF
TRBV5-5,TRBJ2-7,TRBD2,.,TGTGCCAGCAGCTTGGTTCTAGCGGGAGTCGAGCAGTACTTC,CASSLVLAGVEQYF
TRBV29-1,TRBJ2-7,TRBD2,.,TGCAGCGTTGAAGTGGGGGGGGTGCTAGCGGCTAGACTCTGCCCAAACTACGAGCAGTACTTC,CSVEVGGVLAARLCPNYEQYF